What follows are 27 T cell receptor beta chains derived from one specimen sequenced in a study of shared clonotypes between healthy human individuals. Profiling relied on immunoSEQ multiplex PCR, and the TCRdb table lists in-frame clones only, not all of them. This table has over a million clones, about 96% appearing once. Sequencing input: naive CD4+ T cells sorted from blood. Subset here: CD45RA+ positively selected. The receptors were sampled from a man aged 30 to 45 in good health.

This clone occurred once. Mismatch with germline at one junction end may stem from a read error. This chain uses TRBV14 with TRBJ1-1, with D unresolved. Germline V lookup: CDR1 SGHDN, CDR2 FVKESK. CDR3 length: 15 residues. The CDR3 region has the DNA TGTGCCAGCAGCGAAGAACGGGGAAAGAACACTGAAGCTTTCTTT. Its translation: CASSEERGKNTEAFF.

J is TRBJ1-3 and V is TRBV7-2; the D gene is possibly TRBD1 (6 bases). Germline values: CDR1 SGHTA, CDR2 FQGNSA. The CDR3 consists of 13 residues. The V end was cut by 6 bases, the J end by 3 bases, with 9 bases between. CDR3: CASRGQSGNTIYF. The CDR3, as DNA: TGTGCCAGCAGGGGACAAAGTGGAAACACCATATATTTT.

This chain uses TRBV7-2 with TRBJ2-7; 12 bases map to TRBD1. The CDR3 totals 16 residues. Germline V gene sequence: CDR1 SGHTA, CDR2 FQGNSA. V trimming: 5 bases; J trimming: 5 bases; junction bases outside the gene matches: 10. The chain's CDR3 is CASSVTRDRGLHEQYF. The CDR3 DNA follows: TGTGCCAGCAGCGTAACCCGGGACAGGGGGCTACACGAGCAGTACTTC.

This chain connects TRBV7-6 to TRBJ1-2; no clear D gene. The CDR3 covers 14 residues. CDR1 SGHVS and CDR2 FNYEAQ come from the germline V gene. Between the trimmed V and J ends, which lost 1 base and 4 bases, there was a span of 10 bases. As DNA, the CDR3 is TGTGCCAGCAGCTTAGGGGATCGGGGCTATGGCTACACCTTC. As protein: CASSLGDRGYGYTF. Complete variable domain (other parts from reference TRBV7-6 and TRBJ1-2): GAGVSQSPRYKVTKRGQDVALRCDPISGHVSLYWYRQALGQGPEFLTYFNYEAQQDKSGLPNDRFSAERPEGSISTLTIQRTEQRDSAMYRCASSLGDRGYGYTFGSGTRLTVV.

V usage is TRBV27 and J usage is TRBJ2-5, with a weak D call TRBD2 (5 bases). CDR1 is MNHEY, CDR2 SMNVEV, per germline (reference sequence). This CDR3 has 17 amino acids. V was clipped by 3 bases and J by 2 bases, with 19 bases between them. CDR3 in DNA: TGTGCCAGCAGTTTGTCTGGTAGGCTGACGGGACAAGAGACCCAGTACTTC. Translating it yields CASSLSGRLTGQETQYF.

This chain joins TRBV7-2 and TRBJ2-1, with D hard to call. The length of the CDR3 is 12 residues. CDR1 is SGHTA, CDR2 FQGNSA, per germline. V was pared by 6 bases and J by 6 bases, with 9 bases between. This chain's CDR3 is CASSPAANEQFF. Here the CDR3 DNA reads TGTGCCAGCAGTCCGGCGGCCAATGAGCAGTTCTTC.

In its sample, this clone was seen once. This sequence joins TRBV2 and TRBJ1-1; possibly TRBD1 for D (5 bases). There are 13 residues in the CDR3. Germline V gene sequence: CDR1 SNHLY, CDR2 FYNNEI. V was clipped by 8 bases and J by 5 bases, with 15 bases between them. The CDR3: CASGGREGTEAFF. DNA for the CDR3: TGTGCCAGCGGAGGTCGAGAGGGGACTGAAGCTTTCTTT.

This chain joins TRBV30 and TRBJ1-2; 7 nucleotides line up with TRBD1. V trimming: 0 bases; J trimming: 7 bases; junction bases outside the gene matches: 5. This CDR3 is built from 13 residues. Per the germline V gene, CDR1 is GTSNPN and CDR2 is SVGIG (reference sequence). CDR3 residues: CAWSVLDRFGYTF. In DNA, the CDR3 is TGTGCCTGGAGTGTACTGGACAGGTTTGGCTACACCTTC.

This chain links TRBV28 with TRBJ2-6, with D possibly matching TRBD1 (6 bases). This CDR3 comprises 17 residues. Germline CDR1 is MDHEN and CDR2 is SYDVKM. CDR3 bases: TGTGCAACATCCTCGACAGGATTAGGATCTGGGGCCAACGTCCTGACTTTC. This translates into CATSSTGLGSGANVLTF.

V gene TRBV28 combines with J gene TRBJ2-3; TRBD2 agrees at 10 bases. V was pared by 6 bases and J by 2 bases, with 11 bases of the junction left unmatched. The germline V gene has CDR1 MDHEN and CDR2 SYDVKM. This CDR3 region has 17 residues. CDR3 nucleotides: TGTGCCAGCAGCCTAATAGCGGGAGGCGGCCTCACAGATACGCAGTATTTT. Translated: CASSLIAGGGLTDTQYF.

The chain joins TRBV10-3 to TRBJ2-7; TRBD1 might be the D (6 bases). Trimming took 6 bases from V and 5 from J, leaving 14 bases between them. The CDR3 has 13 residues. The germline CDR1 and CDR2 sequences are ENHRY and SYGVKD. This CDR3 reads CAIRGTGNHEQYF. CDR3 nucleotide sequence: TGTGCCATCAGGGGAACAGGGAACCACGAGCAGTACTTC.

The chain links TRBV25-1 to TRBJ2-7; D perhaps matches TRBD2 (6 bases). The CDR3 is 14 amino acids. V was clipped by 2 bases and J by 7 bases, with 15 bases between them. CDR1 and CDR2 from the germline V gene are MGHDK and SYGVNS. CDR3 DNA sequence: TGTGCCAGCAGTGAAGGAGGTTGGGGGGATGAGCAGTACTTC. Translating it yields CASSEGGWGDEQYF.

The J gene is TRBJ2-7, the V gene TRBV30; tentative D call: TRBD1 (6 bases). The germline CDR1 and CDR2 sequences are GTSNPN and SVGIG (reference sequence). This CDR3 is 12 amino acids long. V was clipped by 7 bases and J by 3 bases, with 13 bases between them. For the CDR3, the DNA is TGTGCCTCAATAGGGGGAAACTACGAGCAGTACTTC. This encodes CASIGGNYEQYF.

The chain uses TRBV27 and TRBJ1-1, with D hard to call. CDR3 length: 15 residues. Germline-derived CDR1 and CDR2 are MNHEY and SMNVEV (reference sequence). V was trimmed by 5 bases and J by 0 bases, leaving 13 bases between them. CDR3 protein: CASSITTVVNTEAFF. The CDR3 nucleotides are TGTGCCAGCAGTATAACCACAGTTGTGAACACTGAAGCTTTCTTT.

With regard to this clone: This sample includes further DNA sequences coding for the same CDR3. The chain combines TRBV18 with TRBJ2-7; no clear D. The CDR3 runs to 13 residues. V was trimmed by 2 bases and J by 4 bases, leaving 9 bases between them. Germline values: CDR1 KGHSH, CDR2 LQKENI. The CDR3 DNA reads as TGTGCCAGCTCACCATTGGGCGGTTACGAGCAGTACTTC. Its translation is CASSPLGGYEQYF.

The count of this clone is one. Other nucleotide sequences from this sample produce the same CDR3. The V call is TRBV29-1, the J call TRBJ1-4; D is ambiguous. The germline gives CDR1 SQVTM, CDR2 ANQGSEA. Trimming removed 6 bases at V and 6 bases at J, with 5 bases between. The CDR3 loop spans 10 amino acids. The CDR3 spells CSVGDEKLFF. The CDR3, as DNA: TGCAGCGTCGGAGATGAAAAACTGTTTTTT.

The CDR3 is CASSPLTGTSGYTGELFF. The CDR3 DNA reads as TGTGCCAGCTCACCACTAACGGGGACTAGCGGTTACACCGGGGAGCTGTTTTTT. The chain is built from TRBV18 and TRBJ2-2, with 11 bases aligning to TRBD2. Germline loops: CDR1 KGHSH, CDR2 LQKENI. The CDR3 has 18 residues. With 1 base clipped from V and 3 bases from J, the junction kept 7 bases outside the gene matches.

The rearrangement uses TRBV13 and TRBJ2-3, with D maybe TRBD1 (6 bases). Between the trimmed V and J ends, which lost 5 bases and 2 bases, there was a span of 11 bases. The CDR3 contains 14 residues. Germline CDR1 and CDR2: PRHDT and FYEKMQ (reference sequence). The CDR3 region has the DNA TGTGCCAGCAGCGCGGACAGTTACACAGATACGCAGTATTTT. It encodes CASSADSYTDTQYF.

The CDR3 here is CASSEVAGVRFGSGEQFF. The CDR3 DNA reads TGTGCCAGCAGCGAAGTAGCGGGAGTTCGGTTTGGTTCGGGTGAGCAGTTCTTC. This chain uses TRBV9 with TRBJ2-1, with 9 positions matching TRBD2. The CDR3 contains 18 residues. The V and J ends lost 3 bases and 9 bases, in that order; junction bases with no gene match: 19. Germline values: CDR1 SGDLS, CDR2 YYNGEE.

The rearrangement joins TRBV25-1 to TRBJ2-7, with 9 bases matching TRBD2. Unmatched junction bases numbered 8, after V lost 8 bases and J lost 6 bases. The CDR3 runs to 13 residues. Germline V lookup: CDR1 MGHDK, CDR2 SYGVNS. This CDR3 reads CASGISGSSEQYF. CDR3 in DNA: TGTGCCAGCGGGATTAGCGGGAGTTCCGAGCAGTACTTC.

This chain joins TRBV4-3 and TRBJ2-7; TRBD1 might be the D (5 bases). V lost 3 bases and J 2 bases, leaving 14 bases between the germline ends. This CDR3 has 15 residues. Germline lookup yields CDR1 LGHNA and CDR2 YSLEER. CDR3 coding DNA: TGCGCCAGCAGCCAGTTCCTAGGGGAAGCCTACGAGCAGTACTTC. This translates into CASSQFLGEAYEQYF.

This clone appeared a single time. This specimen includes other DNA sequences encoding the same CDR3. The rearrangement links TRBV7-6 to TRBJ2-7; 10 positions agree with TRBD2. This CDR3 region has 16 residues. Trimming cost V 1 base and J 4 bases; bases outside gene matches: 7. Germline V lookup: CDR1 SGHVS, CDR2 FNYEAQ. CDR3 DNA sequence: TGTGCCAGCAGCTTAGGTGGTACTAGCGGGACTTACGAGCAGTACTTC. Its protein product is CASSLGGTSGTYEQYF.

In its sample, this clone was seen once. J is TRBJ2-7 and V is TRBV28; 10 positions match TRBD1. CDR1 is MDHEN, CDR2 SYDVKM, per germline. The CDR3 consists of 17 residues. V lost 8 bases and J lost 2; bases outside the gene matches: 15. The CDR3 spells CASRRTGGDRPTYEQYF. In DNA form, the CDR3 reads TGTGCCAGCCGGAGGACAGGGGGTGACAGACCTACCTACGAGCAGTACTTC.

The gene calls are TRBV11-2 and TRBJ1-2; D unresolved. CDR3 length equals 15 residues. Trimming cost V 0 bases and J 8 bases, with 16 bases left between them. Germline CDR1 SGHAT, CDR2 FQNNGV. The CDR3 region is CASSLDGRPTGGYTF. CDR3 in DNA: TGTGCCAGCAGCTTAGACGGCAGGCCTACTGGGGGCTACACCTTC.

On this clone itself: Other DNA sequences in the sample encode the same CDR3. The V and J genes are TRBV9 and TRBJ2-3; no reliable D call. This CDR3 contains 14 residues. The germline V and J ends were trimmed by 0 bases and 0 bases, with 5 bases remaining between them. Germline V gene lookup returns CDR1 SGDLS and CDR2 YYNGEE. The CDR3 is CASSVASSTDTQYF. The CDR3 nucleotides read TGTGCCAGCAGCGTAGCCTCTAGCACAGATACGCAGTATTTT.

The sample holds one count of this clone. The chain carries TRBV7-3 and TRBJ2-1; D unresolved. The CDR3 has 14 amino acids. With 1 base removed from V and 6 bases from J, the gap between germline ends came to 10 bases. The germline V gene has CDR1 SGHTA and CDR2 FQGTGA. CDR3 nucleotides: TGTGCCAGCAGCTTAAAAGGCGGAACCAATGAGCAGTTCTTC. Amino acids: CASSLKGGTNEQFF.

The table lists this clone with a count of one. The V gene is TRBV9, the J gene TRBJ2-2; D is possibly TRBD2 (6 bases). The CDR3 spans 18 residues. The V end was cut by 0 bases, the J end by 0 bases, with 15 bases between. Germline assignment: CDR1 SGDLS and CDR2 YYNGEE. CDR3 sequence (DNA): TGTGCCAGCAGCGTAGTCGATAGCGGCTCCGCGAACACCGGGGAGCTGTTTTTT. Residues: CASSVVDSGSANTGELFF.